Listed below are T cell receptor beta chains from one sample, sequenced in a study of blood T cell repertoires in COVID-19. Only in-frame clones appear in the TCRdb table, and some are missing; sequencing was by immunoSEQ multiplex PCR. This sample has approximately 200,000 clones; 84% occur once, and the top ten carry under 10%. The sequencing sample was made of peripheral blood. Source of these receptors: an elderly woman with COVID-19, enrolled during active disease. CDR3s include the opening cysteine and the closing phenylalanine or tryptophan. D genes are given only for firm matches. Not all rows give a size; the values are once, few, many and, for expanded clones, a class.

J gene	CDR3 length	V gene	clone size	D gene	CDR3 protein	CDR3 DNA
TRBJ1-3	16	TRBV18	.	TRBD1	CASSGTASPSGNTIYF	TGTGCCAGCTCAGGGACAGCCAGCCCCTCTGGAAACACCATATATTTT
TRBJ2-7	20	TRBV3-1/TRBV3-2	.	TRBD1	CASSPFLRTGVNPSPYEQYF	TGTGCCAGCAGCCCGTTCCTTCGGACAGGGGTCAACCCTTCCCCCTACGAGCAGTACTTC
TRBJ1-2	18	TRBV6-1	.	.	CASSEALLSRSFNYGYTF	TGTGCCAGCAGTGAAGCGCTTCTTTCCCGGAGTTTTAACTATGGCTACACCTTC
TRBJ2-3	16	TRBV12-5	.	.	CASGLSTQGGEWTQYF	TGTGCTAGTGGTTTGTCAACTCAAGGGGGTGAGTGGACGCAGTATTTT
TRBJ2-1	15	TRBV7-9	.	.	CASSPRGGLNNEQFF	TGTGCCAGCAGCCCCAGAGGGGGTCTGAATAATGAGCAGTTCTTC
TRBJ2-1	19	TRBV28	few	.	CASSLSLPVPGSSYNEQFF	TGTGCCAGCAGTTTATCTCTACCCGTTCCGGGGAGCTCCTACAATGAGCAGTTCTTC
TRBJ2-3	14	TRBV29-1	.	TRBD2	CSVETGLATDTQYF	TGCAGCGTTGAAACGGGACTAGCAACAGATACGCAGTATTTT
TRBJ1-1	13	TRBV6-1	.	.	CASSEIGLGEAFF	TGTGCCAGCAGTGAAATCGGTCTCGGTGAAGCTTTCTTT
TRBJ1-5	14	TRBV6-5	.	TRBD1	CASGRDSLNQPQHF	TGTGCCAGCGGCCGGGACAGTCTCAATCAGCCCCAGCATTTT
TRBJ2-4	14	TRBV5-1	.	.	CASSFSGDKNIQYF	TGCGCCAGCAGCTTTTCCGGAGACAAAAACATTCAGTACTTC
TRBJ1-1	11	TRBV6-5	.	.	CASMGHTEAFF	TGTGCCAGCATGGGGCACACTGAAGCTTTCTTT
TRBJ1-1	13	TRBV5-5	.	.	CASLPTGDTEAFF	TGTGCCAGCCTCCCGACAGGCGACACTGAAGCTTTCTTT
TRBJ2-7	15	TRBV9	.	.	CASSPQAPGYYEQYF	TGTGCCAGCAGCCCCCAGGCCCCGGGATACTACGAGCAGTACTTC
TRBJ1-4	14	TRBV3-1/TRBV3-2	.	.	CASSNPGKNEKLFF	TGTGCCAGCAGCAATCCAGGGAAGAACGAAAAACTGTTTTTT
TRBJ2-5	17	TRBV5-1	.	TRBD2	CASSFGLAGGLEETQYF	TGCGCCAGCAGCTTCGGACTAGCGGGGGGGTTAGAAGAGACCCAGTACTTC
TRBJ2-1	15	TRBV10-1	.	TRBD1	CASSGRGQAYNEQFF	TGCGCCAGCAGCGGCCGGGGACAGGCCTACAATGAGCAGTTCTTC
TRBJ1-2	14	TRBV27	few	TRBD1	CASRPGTGTYGYTF	TGTGCCAGCAGACCAGGGACAGGCACCTATGGCTACACCTTC
TRBJ2-7	15	TRBV19	few	.	CASSIGGGVSYEQYF	TGTGCCAGTAGTATAGGGGGCGGGGTCTCCTACGAGCAGTACTTC
TRBJ2-3	16	TRBV9	once	TRBD2	CASSVGVAGAKDTQYF	TGTGCCAGCAGCGTAGGGGTAGCGGGAGCGAAAGATACGCAGTATTTT
TRBJ2-1	15	TRBV5-1	.	.	CASSLGPPGLREQFF	TGCGCCAGCAGCTTGGGCCCCCCCGGGTTGCGTGAGCAGTTCTTC
TRBJ2-7	18	TRBV2	.	.	CASNGHHVAGPYSYEQYF	TGTGCCAGCAATGGGCACCATGTGGCGGGACCCTACTCCTACGAGCAGTACTTC
TRBJ2-2	14	TRBV19	.	.	CASLGRANTGELFF	TGTGCCAGCCTTGGCAGGGCGAACACCGGGGAGCTGTTTTTT
TRBJ1-3	16	TRBV18	.	.	CASSLSDGGSGNTIYF	TGTGCCAGCTCACTCTCCGACGGGGGCTCTGGAAACACCATATATTTT
TRBJ2-7	15	TRBV10-3	.	TRBD1	CAIFSGIGTDYEQYF	TGTGCCATATTTTCCGGGATCGGGACAGACTACGAGCAGTACTTC
TRBJ2-5	15	TRBV2	.	.	CASSQDRTLTGTQYF	TGTGCCAGCAGTCAAGATCGGACACTGACTGGGACCCAGTACTTC
TRBJ1-1	15	TRBV15	.	.	CATSRQGLRDTEAFF	TGTGCCACCAGCAGGCAAGGGTTGCGGGACACTGAAGCTTTCTTT
TRBJ2-5	15	TRBV4-1	.	.	CASRGTWGGGETQYF	TGCGCCAGCAGGGGAACCTGGGGGGGCGGAGAGACCCAGTACTTC
TRBJ2-3	17	TRBV7-3	.	TRBD1	CASSYGFGGQGADTQYF	TGTGCCAGCAGCTATGGGTTCGGGGGACAGGGGGCAGATACGCAGTATTTT
TRBJ1-5	15	TRBV19	.	TRBD1	CASSRQGNSNQPQHF	TGTGCCAGTAGTAGACAGGGGAATAGCAATCAGCCCCAGCATTTT
TRBJ2-7	11	TRBV29-1	.	.	CSARGSYEQYF	TGCAGCGCCCGAGGGTCCTACGAGCAGTACTTC
TRBJ2-7	16	TRBV5-5	.	.	CASSLNPAGGSYEQYF	TGTGCCAGCAGCTTAAACCCCGCTGGAGGATCCTACGAGCAGTACTTC
TRBJ2-1	14	TRBV11-2	many	TRBD2	CASTSAGTNLGQFF	TGTGCCAGCACCTCGGCCGGGACTAATCTCGGGCAGTTCTTC
TRBJ2-1	15	TRBV5-1	.	.	CASSLVADSYNEQFF	TGCGCCAGCAGCTTGGTAGCGGATTCCTACAATGAGCAGTTCTTC
TRBJ1-5	15	TRBV2	.	.	CASVEDREPLLPQHF	TGTGCCAGCGTGGAAGACCGGGAACCCCTCCTTCCCCAGCATTTT
TRBJ1-1	14	TRBV3-1/TRBV3-2	.	TRBD1	CASSQKGQGGRAFF	TGTGCCAGCAGCCAAAAAGGACAGGGTGGGAGGGCTTTCTTT
TRBJ1-1	14	TRBV19	.	.	CASSMAGARTEAFF	TGTGCCAGTAGTATGGCAGGGGCGAGGACTGAAGCTTTCTTT
TRBJ2-5	16	TRBV4-1	.	TRBD2	CASSQEATSGRETQYF	TGCGCCAGCAGCCAAGAGGCCACTAGCGGTCGGGAGACCCAGTACTTC
TRBJ2-1	15	TRBV24-1	once	TRBD1	CATSDAGQGVREQFF	TGTGCCACCAGTGATGCCGGACAGGGGGTAAGAGAGCAGTTCTTC
TRBJ2-1	14	TRBV29-1	.	.	CSMQRFRAYNEQFF	TGCAGTATGCAGCGTTTTAGAGCCTACAATGAGCAGTTCTTC
TRBJ1-5	13	TRBV18	once	.	CASSPGDWQPQHF	TGTGCCAGCTCACCAGGGGACTGGCAGCCCCAGCATTTT
TRBJ1-2	16	TRBV2	.	TRBD1	CASSVDRGLFSGGYTF	TGTGCCAGCAGTGTGGACAGGGGGCTTTTTAGTGGAGGCTACACCTTC
TRBJ1-2	13	TRBV7-9	.	.	CASSPPQSYGYTF	TGTGCCAGCAGCCCCCCCCAATCATATGGCTACACCTTC
TRBJ2-7	17	TRBV5-1	once	TRBD2	CASSLELGLAGGYEQYF	TGCGCCAGCAGCTTGGAGTTGGGACTAGCGGGGGGTTACGAGCAGTACTTC